The subject of this entry is one TCR beta chain. What this receptor recognizes is not known. The input lacks base qualities; no much larger clone sits a single base away. Clipping removes 7 bases from V and 7 bases from J, with 2 as the unmatched junction base count. CDR1 MNHNY and CDR2 SVGAGI were looked up in the germline V gene (reference sequence). The CDR3 contains 12 residues, cysteine and phenylalanine counted. Only the CDR3 portion is preserved as DNA: 36 bases, with reading frame beginning at the first base. The data derive from a study of post-analysis software for immune sequencing data (dated by TCRdb to the mid-2010s). For the study in its entirety: Disease courses on record covered relapsing-remitting, secondary progressive and progressive-relapsing multiple sclerosis, though some patients had no subtype annotation. The patient repertoires were set against roughly eleven previously published healthy control repertoires from donors whose ages ranged from 6 to 25 years. A subset of samples was prepared in parallel using single-end sample barcoding, then pooled and co-amplified after Illumina adapter ligation. Study-level results and caveats: The control group was slightly older than the multiple sclerosis patient group. Normalized Chao1 diversity was significantly lower in multiple sclerosis patients than controls, suggesting substantial peripheral T-cell clonal expansion. Significantly higher frequencies in patients than in controls were found for five or six TRBV segments, including TRBV5-6, TRBV5-1 and TRBV20-1. Strong co-clustering of samples prepared in the same batch was shown by direct clustering with F measure, prompting a batch-effect correction.

To demonstrate the VDJtools post-analysis software, the study profiled TCR beta repertoires from the peripheral blood of about 13 young patients with multiple sclerosis. Multiple sclerosis patients were children and adolescents aged roughly 6 to 16 years. Receptor libraries were prepared by PCR. The run used an Illumina HiSeq 2500. To reduce PCR and sequencing biases, unique molecular identifiers were incorporated into the TCR beta cDNA libraries. Some 500,000 cDNA molecules were obtained for every 1 to 10 million input T cells, so each molecule roughly corresponded to one T cell. Patient libraries were prepared and sequenced with the same protocol used for the earlier healthy control dataset. Samples belonging to the same batch were prepared together, multiplexed and sequenced on a shared HiSeq lane. The study's own analysis went as follows. Raw barcoded reads were processed with MIGEC, and single-read molecular identifier groups were discarded before consensus assembly and CDR3 extraction. Clonotype tables were post-analysed with VDJtools, normalizing diversity by down-sampling all datasets to the smallest sample size. In repertoire overlap clustering, CDR3 amino acid sequences, but not nucleotide sequences, were matched to correct batch-related cross-sample contamination. The raw public data were reprocessed by TCRdb itself: fastp quality trimming at Q25, MiXCR clonotype calling, in-frame beta chains only. Entries are consolidated by CDR3 protein sequence, retaining the most common genes and DNA. For this entry, the V and J calls and clone size follow TCRdb and not the study's own pipeline. For this sample the table gives some 890,000 distinct CDR3 sequences, of which approximately 53% were detected only once. The ten largest clones capture approximately 4.2% of the sample.

This clonotype was sampled from a girl aged 10 to 17 with multiple sclerosis. Sequencing input: blood. The chain uses TRBV6-6 and TRBJ1-2; 11 bases in the middle match TRBD1. CDR3 region: CASKGQGVGYTF. At the DNA level, the sequence is TGTGCCAGCAAGGGACAGGGGGTTGGCTACACCTTC.